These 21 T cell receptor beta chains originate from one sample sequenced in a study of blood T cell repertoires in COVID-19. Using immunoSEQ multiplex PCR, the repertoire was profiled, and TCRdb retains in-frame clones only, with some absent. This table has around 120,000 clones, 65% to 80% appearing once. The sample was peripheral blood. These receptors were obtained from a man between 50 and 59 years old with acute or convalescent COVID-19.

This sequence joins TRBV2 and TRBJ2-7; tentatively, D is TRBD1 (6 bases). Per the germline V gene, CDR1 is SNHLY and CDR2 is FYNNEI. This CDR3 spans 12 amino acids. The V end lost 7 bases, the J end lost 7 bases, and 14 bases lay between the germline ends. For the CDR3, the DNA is TGTGCCAGCACGACCTCAGGGGAAGAGCAGTACTTC. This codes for CASTTSGEEQYF.

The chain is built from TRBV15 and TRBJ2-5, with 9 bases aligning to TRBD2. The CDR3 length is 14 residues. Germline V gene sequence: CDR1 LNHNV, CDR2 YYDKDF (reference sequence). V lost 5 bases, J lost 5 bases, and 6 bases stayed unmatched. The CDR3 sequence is CATSPRGGRETQYF. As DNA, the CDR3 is TGTGCCACCAGCCCGCGGGGGGGCCGGGAGACCCAGTACTTC.

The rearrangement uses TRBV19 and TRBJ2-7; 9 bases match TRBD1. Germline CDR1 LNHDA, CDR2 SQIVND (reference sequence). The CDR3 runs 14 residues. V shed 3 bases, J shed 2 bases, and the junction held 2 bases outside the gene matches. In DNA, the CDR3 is TGTGCCAGTAGTATGACAGGGGGTGCCTACGAGCAGTACTTC. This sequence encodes CASSMTGGAYEQYF.

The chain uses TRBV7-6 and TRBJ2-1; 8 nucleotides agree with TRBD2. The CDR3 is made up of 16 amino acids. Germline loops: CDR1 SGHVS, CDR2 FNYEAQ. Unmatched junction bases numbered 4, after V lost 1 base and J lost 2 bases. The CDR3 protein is CASSLEGSGAYNEQFF. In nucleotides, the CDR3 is TGTGCCAGCAGCTTAGAAGGTAGCGGGGCCTACAATGAGCAGTTCTTC.

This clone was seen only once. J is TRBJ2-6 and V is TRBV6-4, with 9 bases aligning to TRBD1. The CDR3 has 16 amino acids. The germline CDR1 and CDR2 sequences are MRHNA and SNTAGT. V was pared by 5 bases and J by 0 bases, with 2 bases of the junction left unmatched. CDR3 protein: CASSPQGASGANVLTF. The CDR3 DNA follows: TGTGCCAGCAGTCCACAGGGGGCCTCTGGGGCCAACGTCCTGACTTTC.

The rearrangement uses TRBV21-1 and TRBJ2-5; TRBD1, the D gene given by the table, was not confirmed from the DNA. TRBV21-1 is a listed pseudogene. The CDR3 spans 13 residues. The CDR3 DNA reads TGTGCCAGCACCTTGACAGGGTCCGAGACCCAGTACTTC. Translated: CASTLTGSETQYF.

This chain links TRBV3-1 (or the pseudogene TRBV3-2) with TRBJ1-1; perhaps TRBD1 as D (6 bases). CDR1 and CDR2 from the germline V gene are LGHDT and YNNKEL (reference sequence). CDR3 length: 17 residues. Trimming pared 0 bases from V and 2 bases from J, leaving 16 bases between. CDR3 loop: CASSQDGSRDTNTEAFF. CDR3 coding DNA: TGTGCCAGCAGCCAAGACGGCAGTAGGGACACCAACACTGAAGCTTTCTTT.

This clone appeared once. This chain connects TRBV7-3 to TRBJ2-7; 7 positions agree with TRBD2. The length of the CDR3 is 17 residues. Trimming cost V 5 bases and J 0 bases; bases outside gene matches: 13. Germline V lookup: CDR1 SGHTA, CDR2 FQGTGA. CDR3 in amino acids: CASSKPEAGPHSYEQYF. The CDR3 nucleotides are TGTGCCAGCAGCAAGCCCGAAGCGGGGCCACACTCCTACGAGCAGTACTTC.

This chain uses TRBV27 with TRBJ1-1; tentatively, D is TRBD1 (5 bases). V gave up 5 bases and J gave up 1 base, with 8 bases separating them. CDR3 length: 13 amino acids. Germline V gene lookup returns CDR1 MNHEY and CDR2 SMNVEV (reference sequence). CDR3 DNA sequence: TGTGCCAGCAGTGCGGGACGGAACACTGAAGCTTTCTTT. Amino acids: CASSAGRNTEAFF.

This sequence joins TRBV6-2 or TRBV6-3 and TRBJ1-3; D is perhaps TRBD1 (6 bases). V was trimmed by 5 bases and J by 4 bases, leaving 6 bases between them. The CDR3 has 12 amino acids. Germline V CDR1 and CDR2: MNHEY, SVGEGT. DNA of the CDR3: TGTGCCAGCAGTGACAGGGGAAACACCATATATTTT. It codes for CASSDRGNTIYF.

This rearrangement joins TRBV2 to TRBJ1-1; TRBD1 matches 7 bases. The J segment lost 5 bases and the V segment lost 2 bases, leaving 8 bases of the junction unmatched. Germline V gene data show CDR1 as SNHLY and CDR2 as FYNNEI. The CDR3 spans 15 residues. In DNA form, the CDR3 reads TGTGCCAGCAGTGAATCGGGCAGGGGGAGGACTGAAGCTTTCTTT. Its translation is CASSESGRGRTEAFF.

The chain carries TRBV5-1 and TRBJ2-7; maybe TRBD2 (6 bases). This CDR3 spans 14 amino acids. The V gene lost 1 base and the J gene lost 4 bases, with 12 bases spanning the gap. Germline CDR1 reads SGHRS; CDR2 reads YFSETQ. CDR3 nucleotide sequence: TGCGCCAGCAGCTTGATGCGGGATAGGTACGAGCAGTACTTC. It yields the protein CASSLMRDRYEQYF.

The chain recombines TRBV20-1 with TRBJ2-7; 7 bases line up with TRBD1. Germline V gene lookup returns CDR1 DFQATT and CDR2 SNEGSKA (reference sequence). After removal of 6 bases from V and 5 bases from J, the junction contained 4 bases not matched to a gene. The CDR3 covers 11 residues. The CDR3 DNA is TGCAGTGCCGCTCAGGGGGACGAGCAGTACTTC. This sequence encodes CSAAQGDEQYF.

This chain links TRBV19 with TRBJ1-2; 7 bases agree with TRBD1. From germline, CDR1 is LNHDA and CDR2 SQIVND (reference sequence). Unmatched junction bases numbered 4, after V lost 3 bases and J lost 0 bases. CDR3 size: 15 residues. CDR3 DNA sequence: TGTGCCAGTAGTATGGGGCAGGGGGCTAACTATGGCTACACCTTC. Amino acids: CASSMGQGANYGYTF.

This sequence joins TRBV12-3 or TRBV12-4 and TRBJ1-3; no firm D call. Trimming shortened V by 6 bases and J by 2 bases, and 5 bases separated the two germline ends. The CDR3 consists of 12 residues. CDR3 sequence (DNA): TGTGCCAGCAGCCTTACTGGAAACACCATATATTTT. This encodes CASSLTGNTIYF.

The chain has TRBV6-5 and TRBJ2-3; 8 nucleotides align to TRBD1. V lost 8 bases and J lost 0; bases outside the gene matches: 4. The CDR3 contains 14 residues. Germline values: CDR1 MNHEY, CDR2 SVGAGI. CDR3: CASLRDRSTDTQYF. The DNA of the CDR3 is TGTGCCAGCCTGCGGGACAGGAGCACAGATACGCAGTATTTT.

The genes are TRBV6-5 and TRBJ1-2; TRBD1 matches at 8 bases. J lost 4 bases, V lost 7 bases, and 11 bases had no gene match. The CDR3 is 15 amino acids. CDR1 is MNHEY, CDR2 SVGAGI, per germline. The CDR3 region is CASTFTRGPAYGYTF. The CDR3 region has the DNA TGTGCCAGCACGTTTACCAGGGGGCCTGCCTATGGCTACACCTTC.

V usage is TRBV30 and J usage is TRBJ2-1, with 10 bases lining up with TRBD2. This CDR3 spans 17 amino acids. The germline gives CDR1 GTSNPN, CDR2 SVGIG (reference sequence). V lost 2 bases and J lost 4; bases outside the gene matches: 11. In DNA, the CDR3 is TGTGCCTGGAGTCTGATGATTACTAGCGGGGAGTACAATGAGCAGTTCTTC. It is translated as CAWSLMITSGEYNEQFF.

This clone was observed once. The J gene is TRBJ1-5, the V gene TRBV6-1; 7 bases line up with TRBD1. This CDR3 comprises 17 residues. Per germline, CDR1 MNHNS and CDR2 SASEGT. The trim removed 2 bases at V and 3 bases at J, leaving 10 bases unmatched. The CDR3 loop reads CASSEIGDSRANQPQHF. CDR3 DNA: TGTGCCAGCAGTGAAATAGGGGACAGTCGGGCCAATCAGCCCCAGCATTTT.

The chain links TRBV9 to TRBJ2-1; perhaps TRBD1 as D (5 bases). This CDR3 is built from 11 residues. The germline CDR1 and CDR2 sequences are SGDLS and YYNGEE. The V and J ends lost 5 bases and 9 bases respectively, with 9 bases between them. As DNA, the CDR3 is TGTGCCAGCAGTGCAGGGTTTGAGCAGTTCTTC. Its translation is CASSAGFEQFF.

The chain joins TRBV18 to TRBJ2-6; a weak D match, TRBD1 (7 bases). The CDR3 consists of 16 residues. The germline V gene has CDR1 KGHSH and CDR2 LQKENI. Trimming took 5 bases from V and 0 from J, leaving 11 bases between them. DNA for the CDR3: TGTGCCAGCTCAGCGGGACAGAGCTCTGGGGCCAACGTCCTGACTTTC. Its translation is CASSAGQSSGANVLTF.